This T cell receptor (beta chain) was sequenced during a study of T-cell reconstitution after alpha-beta-depleted transplantation in children. Unique molecular identifiers were used in preparing the TCRbeta library. MiXCR, applied by TCRdb to the PCR reads, yields one record per CDR3 protein. Of around 700,000 distinct CDR3 sequences in the sample, about an eighth were seen once. The sample holds many counts of this clonotype. Looked up from germline, CDR1 is SQVTM and CDR2 is ANQGSEA. This CDR3 region has 13 residues. V was clipped by 0 bases and J by 3 bases, with 9 bases between them. The source material was PBMCs, sampled before TCRalphabeta/CD19-depleted stem cell transplant. This sequence was found in a girl aged 2 to 9 with congenital amegakaryocytic thrombocytopenia, due to receive a stem cell transplant. The rearrangement uses TRBV29-1 and TRBJ2-7; perhaps TRBD1 as D (6 bases). The DNA for the CDR3 is TGCAGCGTTGAAGACAGGGGTCTCTACGAGCAGTACTTC. Protein product: CSVEDRGLYEQYF.